Following are 25 T cell receptor beta chains from one sample sequenced in a study of shared clonotypes between healthy human individuals. Method: immunoSEQ multiplex PCR; TCRdb's copy keeps in-frame clones and lacks some. The table has under 2,500,000 clones, approximately 96% seen once; the top ten hold approximately 0.13%. Specimen: naive CD4+ T cells sorted from blood. Subset described: CD45RA+ positively selected. The receptors come from a man aged 18 to 29 in good health.

The V call is TRBV19, the J call TRBJ1-1; TRBD1 matches 7 bases. The junction had 4 bases not matched to a gene; V was cut back by 4 bases and J by 5 bases. Germline CDR1 reads LNHDA; CDR2 reads SQIVND (reference sequence). The CDR3 spans 13 residues. The CDR3, as DNA: TGTGCCAGTAGTAATCAGGGGGGAACTGAAGCTTTCTTT. It yields the protein CASSNQGGTEAFF.

The chain is built from TRBV29-1 and TRBJ2-3; TRBD1 matches at 8 bases. The CDR3 runs 14 residues. The germline V gene has CDR1 SQVTM and CDR2 ANQGSEA. V was clipped by 7 bases and J by 4 bases; unmatched bases: 10. CDR3 nucleotide sequence: TGCAGCGGGGGGACAGGACTGTCGCCAGATACGCAGTATTTT. Its protein is CSGGTGLSPDTQYF.

The gene calls are TRBV6-5 and TRBJ2-7; D may be TRBD2 (5 bases). The CDR3 contains 15 residues. CDR1 and CDR2 from the germline V gene are MNHEY and SVGAGI. V gave up 6 bases and J gave up 0 bases, with 15 bases separating them. For the CDR3, the DNA is TGTGCCAGCAGCCGGAGCGGAGCTTCCTCCTACGAGCAGTACTTC. Its translation: CASSRSGASSYEQYF.

This chain links TRBV14 with TRBJ1-1, with D hard to call. There are 13 residues in the CDR3. CDR1 is SGHDN and CDR2 is FVKESK in the germline V gene. Trimming left V 0 bases short and J 5 bases short, with 7 bases between. The CDR3 region has the DNA TGTGCCAGCAGCCAAGATTGGAGTACTGAAGCTTTCTTT. It yields the protein CASSQDWSTEAFF.

This chain uses TRBV10-2 with TRBJ2-3, with D tentatively TRBD1 or TRBD2 (5 bases each). Between the trimmed V and J ends, which lost 3 bases and 2 bases, there was a span of 15 bases. Per germline, CDR1 WSHSY and CDR2 SAAADI. The length of the CDR3 is 16 residues. DNA of the CDR3: TGCGCCAGCAGTGAACTCCGTCCCGGGACCACAGATACGCAGTATTTT. The encoded protein is CASSELRPGTTDTQYF.

This clone appeared a single time. This same CDR3 is encoded by further DNA sequences in the sample. The chain couples TRBV6-5 to TRBJ2-7; TRBD2 aligns across 11 bases. The germline gives CDR1 MNHEY, CDR2 SVGAGI. V shed 0 bases, J shed 2 bases, and the junction held 3 bases outside the gene matches. The CDR3 length is 16 residues. For the CDR3, the DNA is TGTGCCAGCAGTTACTCGATACTAGCGGGGGCCTACGAGCAGTACTTC. This codes for CASSYSILAGAYEQYF.

This chain links TRBV4-1 with TRBJ1-5, with D hard to call. CDR1 is MGHRA and CDR2 is YSYEKL in the germline V gene. Between the trimmed V and J ends, which lost 0 bases and 2 bases, there was a span of 14 bases. The CDR3 totals 17 residues. In DNA form, the CDR3 reads TGCGCCAGCAGCCAAGAGGTCACCTCATGGGGCAATCAGCCCCAGCATTTT. The encoded protein is CASSQEVTSWGNQPQHF.

The chain links TRBV5-8 to TRBJ2-7; D gene unclear. Trimming stripped 0 bases from V and 3 bases from J, with 7 bases between. The CDR3 is made up of 13 amino acids. Germline CDR1 reads SGHTS; CDR2 reads YDEGEE. CDR3 protein: CASSLGQFYEQYF. CDR3 in DNA: TGTGCCAGCAGCTTGGGGCAGTTCTACGAGCAGTACTTC.

As to this clone: The same CDR3 also results from other DNA sequences found in this sample. The chain is built from TRBV18 and TRBJ2-5, with D maybe TRBD2 (6 bases). V shed 1 base and J shed 5 bases, with 11 bases lying between them. The CDR3 is 14 amino acids. Germline CDR1 is KGHSH and CDR2 is LQKENI. CDR3 residues: CASSPQPSAETQYF. CDR3 bases: TGTGCCAGCTCACCACAACCTAGCGCGGAGACCCAGTACTTC. The full variable domain, rest sourced from reference TRBV18 and TRBJ2-5, is NAGVMQNPRHLVRRRGQEARLRCSPMKGHSHVYWYRQLPEEGLKFMVYLQKENIIDESGMPKERFSAEFPKEGPSILRIQQVVRGDSAAYFCASSPQPSAETQYFGPGTRLLVL.

The table lists this clone with a count of one. This chain joins TRBV25-1 and TRBJ2-5; TRBD2 might be the D (5 bases). V was cut by 3 bases and J by 0 bases, with 11 bases left in between. The CDR3 consists of 15 residues. Germline V gene sequence: CDR1 MGHDK, CDR2 SYGVNS. Here the CDR3 reads CASSDWRRYQETQYF. The CDR3 bases are TGTGCCAGCAGTGATTGGCGGAGGTACCAAGAGACCCAGTACTTC.

The V and J genes are TRBV5-6 and TRBJ1-6; no firm D call. V dropped 3 bases and J dropped 2 bases, with 12 bases sitting between them. This CDR3 has 16 residues. The germline gives CDR1 SGHDT, CDR2 YYEEEE. The CDR3 sequence is CASSSGGVAYNSPLHF. CDR3 bases: TGTGCCAGCAGCTCGGGCGGGGTGGCCTATAATTCACCCCTCCACTTT.

This rearrangement joins TRBV30 to TRBJ1-1; 7 positions agree with TRBD1. The trim removed 3 bases at V and 0 bases at J, leaving 13 bases unmatched. This CDR3 region has 17 residues. Looked up from germline, CDR1 is GTSNPN and CDR2 is SVGIG (reference sequence). The CDR3 protein is CAWSADRTGRLNTEAFF. CDR3 coding DNA: TGTGCCTGGAGCGCCGATCGGACAGGACGCTTGAACACTGAAGCTTTCTTT. The full variable domain, with the rest looked up from reference TRBV30 and TRBJ1-1, is SQTIHQWPATLVQPVGSPLSLECTVEGTSNPNLYWYRQAAGRGLQLLFYSVGIGQISSEVPQNLSASRPQDRQFILSSKKLLLSDSGFYLCAWSADRTGRLNTEAFFGQGTRLTVV.

With respect to this clone: Other DNA sequences in the sample encode the same CDR3. CDR3 residues: CASSLSSSYEQYF. The CDR3 bases are TGCGCCAGCAGCTTAAGTAGCTCCTACGAGCAGTACTTC. The rearrangement joins TRBV5-1 to TRBJ2-7; D is ambiguous. Germline lookup yields CDR1 SGHRS and CDR2 YFSETQ. V lost 2 bases and J lost 0, with 6 bases in between. The CDR3 is 13 amino acids.

The chain uses TRBV11-2 and TRBJ1-1, with D unclear. This CDR3 spans 14 amino acids. Trimming took off 1 base at V and 4 bases at J, with 10 bases between the two ends. CDR1 SGHAT and CDR2 FQNNGV come from the germline V gene. The DNA of the CDR3 is TGTGCCAGCAGCTTAGCGGTAGAGATCACTGAAGCTTTCTTT. As protein: CASSLAVEITEAFF.

V is TRBV6-5 and J is TRBJ2-6; the D gene is possibly TRBD2 (7 bases). V was shortened by 7 bases and J by 4 bases, with 14 bases between the two germline ends. The CDR3 contains 15 residues. From germline, CDR1 is MNHEY and CDR2 SVGAGI. The CDR3 region has the DNA TGTGCCAGCACTCCCGCGGGGGCCGGGGCCAACGTCCTGACTTTC. Its translation is CASTPAGAGANVLTF.

The chain is built from TRBV18 and TRBJ1-6; 7 nucleotides line up with TRBD1. V gave up 3 bases and J gave up 6 bases; unmatched junction bases: 5. The germline gives CDR1 KGHSH, CDR2 LQKENI. The CDR3 is 15 amino acids. The CDR3 reads CASSPNRGSNSPLHF. Written as DNA, the CDR3 is TGTGCCAGCTCACCGAACAGGGGATCTAATTCACCCCTCCACTTT.

The chain recombines TRBV2 with TRBJ1-3, with TRBD1 matching over 10 bases. V shed 7 bases, J shed 2 bases, and the junction held 5 bases outside the gene matches. The V gene's germline CDR1 is SNHLY and CDR2 FYNNEI. The CDR3 totals 15 residues. This CDR3 is CASTGQGLPGNTIYF. CDR3 sequence (DNA): TGTGCCAGCACGGGACAGGGGCTACCTGGAAACACCATATATTTT.

V gene TRBV1 combines with J gene TRBJ1-2. TRBV1 is described as a pseudogene. The CDR3 contains 12 residues. CDR3 DNA sequence: TGCACCAGCAGCCAAAGACTGCGGGGCTACACCTTC. As protein: CTSSQRLRGYTF.

The chain joins TRBV5-8 to TRBJ2-5; 10 bases map to TRBD2. Looked up from germline, CDR1 is SGHTS and CDR2 is YDEGEE. The CDR3 extends over 17 amino acids. V shed 0 bases, J shed 4 bases, and the junction held 9 bases outside the gene matches. The CDR3 DNA is TGTGCCAGCAGCTTGGCCGGGGCAGCGGGGGGGCGAGAGACCCAGTACTTC. This translates into CASSLAGAAGGRETQYF.

This clone was counted a few times. The V call is TRBV5-1, the J call TRBJ2-7; 9 nucleotides line up with TRBD1. The CDR3 consists of 15 residues. Germline lookup yields CDR1 SGHRS and CDR2 YFSETQ. V trimming: 3 bases; J trimming: 6 bases; junction bases outside the gene matches: 10. CDR3: CASSSWDRDFGEQYF. The CDR3 DNA reads TGCGCCAGCAGCTCCTGGGACAGGGACTTTGGCGAGCAGTACTTC.

This clone was detected only once. V is TRBV25-1 and J is TRBJ2-5, with D perhaps matching TRBD1 or TRBD2 (6 bases each). The ends were cut back, 7 bases at V and 5 bases at J, with 14 bases in the middle. The CDR3 covers 13 residues. In germline, CDR1 is MGHDK, CDR2 SYGVNS. CDR3 region: CASNWGAGETQYF. CDR3 coding DNA: TGTGCCAGCAACTGGGGGGCCGGGGAGACCCAGTACTTC.

V gene TRBV28 combines with J gene TRBJ1-5; 9 nucleotides line up with TRBD1. Germline V gene lookup returns CDR1 MDHEN and CDR2 SYDVKM. This CDR3 has 13 amino acids. The junction had 2 bases not matched to a gene; V was cut back by 5 bases and J by 6 bases. The CDR3, as DNA: TGTGCCAGCAGTGAGACAGGGGGTCAGCCCCAGCATTTT. This codes for CASSETGGQPQHF.

This sequence joins TRBV4-1 and TRBJ2-5, with 12 bases matching TRBD2. The CDR3 is 19 amino acids. Trimming removed 0 bases from V and 0 bases from J; junction bases left unmatched: 8. Germline CDR1 MGHRA, CDR2 YSYEKL. The CDR3 is CASSQDRASGGANQETQYF. For the CDR3, the DNA is TGCGCCAGCAGCCAAGATAGGGCTAGCGGGGGGGCCAACCAAGAGACCCAGTACTTC.

As concerns this clone: The same CDR3 arises from other DNA sequences in this sample as well. The CDR3 loop is CASSPRGNTEAFF. In DNA, the CDR3 is TGTGCCAGCAGCCCACGGGGCAACACTGAAGCTTTCTTT. The J gene is TRBJ1-1, the V gene TRBV7-2, with a weak D call TRBD1 (5 bases). V was shortened by 5 bases and J by 2 bases, with 9 bases between the two germline ends. Germline lookup yields CDR1 SGHTA and CDR2 FQGNSA. This CDR3 is 13 amino acids long.

A remark on this clone: Distinct nucleotide sequences in the sample also encode this CDR3. The chain employs TRBV6-5 and TRBJ1-1, with unresolved D. The germline V and J ends were trimmed by 6 bases and 2 bases, with 4 bases remaining between them. Germline V lookup: CDR1 MNHEY, CDR2 SVGAGI. The CDR3 has 11 residues. CDR3 sequence reads: CASSSNTEAFF. CDR3 nucleotides: TGTGCCAGCAGCAGTAACACTGAAGCTTTCTTT.